This T cell receptor (beta chain) was sequenced in a study of graft-versus-host responses after intestinal transplantation. Study-level background: After anti-thymocyte globulin induction, recipients took tacrolimus and steroids for 2 to 3 years.

The data were produced by immunoSEQ multiplex PCR, yet TCRdb's version contains in-frame clones alone and is incomplete. The sample records 90,000 to 150,000 clones, 90% to 95% being singletons. General study findings and limits: Levels of circulating GvH clones at their peak were associated with early post-transplant HvG declines.

This clone showed up just once. Its antigen is undetermined. The CDR3 length is 14 residues. Germline assignment: CDR1 KGHSH and CDR2 LQKENI. Between the trimmed V and J ends, which lost 6 bases and 6 bases, there was a span of 15 bases. The clonotype originates from a human donor who received an intestinal transplant. The chain has TRBV18 and TRBJ2-4; perhaps TRBD2 as D (6 bases). The source was unstimulated CD4+ T cells sorted from spleen or lymph node cells, collected before intestinal transplant. The CDR3 sequence: CASSLRGVGNIQYF. The CDR3 nucleotides read TGTGCCAGCTCCCTTCGCGGGGTTGGAAACATTCAGTACTTC.